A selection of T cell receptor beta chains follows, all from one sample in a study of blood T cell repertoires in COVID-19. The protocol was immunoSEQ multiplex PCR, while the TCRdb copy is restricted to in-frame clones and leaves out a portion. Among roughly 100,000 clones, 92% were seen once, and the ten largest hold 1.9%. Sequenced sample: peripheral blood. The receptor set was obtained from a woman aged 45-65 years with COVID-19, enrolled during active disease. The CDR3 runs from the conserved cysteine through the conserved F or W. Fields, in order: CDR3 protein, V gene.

CDR3: CASSSFTRGGETQYF
V: TRBV11-3

CDR3: CASSEFTGAGANVLTF
V: TRBV6-1

CDR3: CASSWAGGMYEQYF
V: TRBV27

CDR3: CASSWTVHEQYF
V: TRBV6-2/TRBV6-3

CDR3: CASDITGAYEQYF
V: TRBV30

CDR3: CSVSGLPWVSF
V: TRBV20-1

CDR3: CASSITGSSYEQYF
V: TRBV19

CDR3: CASSQGMGGYTF
V: TRBV27

CDR3: CASSQDGSLNSPLHF
V: TRBV4-1

CDR3: CATSSDTGNQPQHF
V: TRBV15

CDR3: CASSLSVGDGYTF
V: TRBV7-8

CDR3: CASRFSTGELFF
V: TRBV6-5

CDR3: CASSISGATGYTF
V: TRBV19

CDR3: CASVRGPGYGYTF
V: TRBV6-5

CDR3: CSATDSYGYTF
V: TRBV20-1

CDR3: CASSQEIVSSGNTIYF
V: TRBV4-2

CDR3: CASSLGQPQHF
V: TRBV28

CDR3: CASSEGQFSSPLHF
V: TRBV9

CDR3: CACKQGGTEAFF
V: TRBV19

CDR3: CASSPRDSYNEQFF
V: TRBV11-3

CDR3: CASSLKGGAQPQHF
V: TRBV13

CDR3: CASGLGGGATGELFF
V: TRBV19

CDR3: CASSLDRGREDTQYF
V: TRBV7-2